This TCR beta chain was sequenced for a study of breast tumors, draining lymph nodes, adjacent tissues. This clonotype was counted ten times or more. Its specificity is unknown. MiXCR, run by TCRdb on the multiplex PCR reads, gives a single entry per CDR3 protein. The sample yields about 180,000 distinct CDR3 sequences, 30% to 35% seen once. Study-wide findings and caveats: Luminal-like breast cancer showed significantly greater tumor-nontumor repertoire similarity than basal-like breast cancer did. Tumors had less TCR diversity than lymph nodes, more than nontumor tissue.

Breast cancer patients provided tissue from their axillary draining lymph nodes. Germline CDR1 is MNHEY and CDR2 is SVGEGT. The CDR3 extends over 14 amino acids. V lost 6 bases to trimming and J lost 3 bases, with 15 bases between them. The sequenced sample was axillary lymph node tissue. The TCR was taken from a female donor with breast cancer. Some clones in this sample may be carry-over from other donors' samples. This chain links TRBV6-2 or TRBV6-3 with TRBJ2-7, with a tentative D call TRBD2 (6 bases). The CDR3 region is CASRAGGSRYEQYF. CDR3 sequence (DNA): TGTGCCAGCAGGGCCGGGGGATCCCGCTACGAGCAGTACTTC.